This T cell receptor beta chain was profiled in a study of T cell responses to AZD1222 COVID-19 vaccine. Across the study: The analysis combined second doses at about 4 or about 12 weeks. General study findings and limits: CD4 TCRs linked to vaccination spanned spike, dominating at 160-218 and 743-854.

Germline values: CDR1 MDHEN, CDR2 SYDVKM. The CDR3 is 13 residues long. V lost 3 bases, J lost 2 bases, and 1 base stayed unmatched. Measured with immunoSEQ multiplex PCR; TCRdb has only the in-frame clones, and not every one. This table has roughly 120,000 clones, around 88% appearing once. On this clone: The antigen is unknown.

The sequencing used peripheral blood, collected on day 0 of AZD1222 vaccination. This chain connects TRBV28 to TRBJ2-7; TRBD1 aligns across 7 bases. The origin of this receptor is an adult in good health. The CDR3 DNA reads TGTGCCAGCAGTTTCGGGACAGCCTACGAGCAGTACTTC. The encoded protein is CASSFGTAYEQYF.